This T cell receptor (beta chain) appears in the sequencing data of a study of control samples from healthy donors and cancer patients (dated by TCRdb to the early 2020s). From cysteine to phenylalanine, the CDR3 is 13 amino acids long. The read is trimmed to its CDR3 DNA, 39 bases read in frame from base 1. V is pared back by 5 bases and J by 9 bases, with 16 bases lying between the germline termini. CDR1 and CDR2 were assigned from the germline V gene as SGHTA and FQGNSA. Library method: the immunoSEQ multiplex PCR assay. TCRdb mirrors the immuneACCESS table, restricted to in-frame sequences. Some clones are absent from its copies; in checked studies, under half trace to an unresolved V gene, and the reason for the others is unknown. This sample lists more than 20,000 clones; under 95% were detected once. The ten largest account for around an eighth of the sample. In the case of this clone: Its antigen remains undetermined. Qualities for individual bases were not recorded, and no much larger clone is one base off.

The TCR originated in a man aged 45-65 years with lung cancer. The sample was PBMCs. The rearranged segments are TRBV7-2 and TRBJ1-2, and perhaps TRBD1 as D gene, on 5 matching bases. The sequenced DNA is TGTGCCAGCAGCCGGCAGGGTATCGAAAGCTACACCTTC. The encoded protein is CASSRQGIESYTF. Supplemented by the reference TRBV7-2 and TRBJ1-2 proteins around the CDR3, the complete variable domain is GAGVSQSPSNKVTEKGKDVELRCDPISGHTALYWYRQSLGQGLEFLIYFQGNSAPDKSGLPSDRFSAERTGGSVSTLTIQRTQQEDSAVYLCASSRQGIESYTFGSGTRLTVV.